The entry that follows covers one TCR beta chain sequence. There is no known antigen for this receptor. No qualities accompany the bases; no much larger clone lies one base away. These data belong to a study of T-cell reconstitution after alpha-beta-depleted transplantation in children (dated by TCRdb to about 2016). Context from the whole study: The study quantitatively tracked T-cell immune reconstitution after TCRalphabeta/CD19-depleted allogeneic hematopoietic cell transplantation in children using TCR repertoire profiling.

Results the study describes overall, beyond this receptor: The apparently early recovery of alphabetaT-cell counts about two months after transplant reportedly depended on only several hundred rapidly expanded clones that came from non-depleted graft cells. In some patients, the high TCRbeta diversity seen at day 60 was put down to recipient T cells and intrathymic progenitors that had survived conditioning. Over the following months the frequencies of hyperexpanded clones went down, and after one year T-cell counts and TCRbeta diversity were mostly credited to newly produced T cells.

Read against the paper, the sample's treatment or condition label means: allogeneic hematopoietic cell transplantation with graft depleted of TCRalphabeta T cells and CD19 B cells. TCRalphabeta/CD19-depleted allogeneic hematopoietic cell grafts were given to the transplant recipients, all of whom were children. The library was obtained by PCR. TCRdb lists the instrument as Illumina HiSeq 2500. To normalize quantification of the TCRbeta repertoire, the TCR libraries were built with molecular barcoding that relied on unique molecular identifiers. TCRdb applied fastp at Q25 and MiXCR to the public reads, then kept only in-frame beta chains. Every CDR3 protein is listed once, alongside the most common genes and DNA of its rows. The sample yields about 110,000 distinct CDR3 sequences; roughly 23% were counted once. The ten largest clones represent about 10% of the sample. The CDR3 numbers 16 residues from cysteine through phenylalanine. The sequence is cut down to CDR3 DNA, 48 bases in frame from base 1. Reading the germline V gene gives CDR1 MNHNS and CDR2 SASEGT. The V and J ends are trimmed by 4 bases and 2 bases, leaving 15 bases between them.

Recombination linked TRBV6-1 to TRBJ1-5, with a weak D call of TRBD1 (5 bases match). Sequences were derived from PBMCs, mostly from graft donor cells, sampled 180 days after TCRalphabeta/CD19-depleted stem cell transplant. The clonotype was recovered from a male patient between 2 and 10 years old who had a stem cell transplant for chronic granulomatous disease, so the T cells may come from the graft donor. The CDR3 region reads CASSGHQGFGNQPQHF. The nucleotide sequence is TGTGCCAGCAGTGGACACCAGGGTTTTGGCAATCAGCCCCAGCATTTT.